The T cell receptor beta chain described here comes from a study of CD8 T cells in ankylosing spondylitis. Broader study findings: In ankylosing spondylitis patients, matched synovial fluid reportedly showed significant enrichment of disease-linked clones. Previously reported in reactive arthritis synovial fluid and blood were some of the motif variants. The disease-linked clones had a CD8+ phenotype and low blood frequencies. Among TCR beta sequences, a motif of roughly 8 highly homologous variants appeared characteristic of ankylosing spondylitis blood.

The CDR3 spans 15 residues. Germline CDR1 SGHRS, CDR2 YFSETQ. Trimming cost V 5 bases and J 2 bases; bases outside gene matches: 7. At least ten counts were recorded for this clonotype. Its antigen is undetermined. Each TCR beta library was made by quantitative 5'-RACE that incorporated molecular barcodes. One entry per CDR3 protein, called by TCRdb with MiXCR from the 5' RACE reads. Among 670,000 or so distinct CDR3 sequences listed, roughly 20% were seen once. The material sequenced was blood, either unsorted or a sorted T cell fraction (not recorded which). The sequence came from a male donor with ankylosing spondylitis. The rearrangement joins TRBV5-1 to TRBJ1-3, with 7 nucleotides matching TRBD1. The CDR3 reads CASSSQGGTGNTIYF. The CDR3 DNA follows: TGCGCCAGCAGTTCTCAGGGGGGAACTGGAAACACCATATATTTT.